The rows below give T cell receptor beta chains drawn from one sample of a study of cytomegalovirus exposure and HLA in healthy donors. Generated by immunoSEQ multiplex PCR, the TCRdb table keeps only in-frame clones and is missing some. Of 140,000 to 150,000 clones listed, about three quarters are singletons. Sequencing was performed on PBMCs. These TCRs come from a male donor in good health and CMV-seronegative. CDR3s include the opening cysteine and the closing phenylalanine or tryptophan. Each record gives: clone size, CDR3 length, D gene, V gene, J gene, CDR3 protein, CDR3 DNA. The D gene is left open where the match is weak. Some rows mark clone size as missing; the rest say once, few, many or name a class of expanded clone.

clone size: .; CDR3 length: 14; D gene: .; V gene: TRBV11-2; J gene: TRBJ2-7; CDR3 protein: CASSLAPGAYEQYF; CDR3 DNA: TGTGCCAGCAGCTTAGCCCCAGGGGCCTACGAGCAGTACTTC
clone size: few; CDR3 length: 17; D gene: TRBD1; V gene: TRBV4-2; J gene: TRBJ2-7; CDR3 protein: CASSQVSSGQMAYEQYF; CDR3 DNA: TGTGCCAGCAGCCAAGTGAGTTCGGGACAGATGGCCTACGAGCAGTACTTC
clone size: .; CDR3 length: 17; D gene: .; V gene: TRBV19; J gene: TRBJ2-4; CDR3 protein: CASSIPRDSTAKNIQYF; CDR3 DNA: TGTGCCAGTAGTATACCCCGGGACTCTACAGCCAAAAACATTCAGTACTTC
clone size: .; CDR3 length: 12; D gene: .; V gene: TRBV7-9; J gene: TRBJ1-2; CDR3 protein: CASSLVGGGYTF; CDR3 DNA: TGTGCCAGCAGCTTAGTAGGAGGTGGCTACACCTTC
clone size: .; CDR3 length: 12; D gene: .; V gene: TRBV7-3; J gene: TRBJ2-1; CDR3 protein: CASSRGGLEQFF; CDR3 DNA: TGTGCCAGCAGCAGGGGGGGGCTTGAGCAGTTCTTC
clone size: .; CDR3 length: 13; D gene: TRBD1; V gene: TRBV4-3; J gene: TRBJ1-4; CDR3 protein: CAHWTGAREKLFF; CDR3 DNA: TGCGCCCACTGGACAGGGGCTAGGGAAAAACTGTTTTTT
clone size: few; CDR3 length: 15; D gene: .; V gene: TRBV7-9; J gene: TRBJ2-7; CDR3 protein: CSSSLLDSLFYEQYF; CDR3 DNA: TGTTCCAGCAGCTTACTGGACAGCCTTTTCTACGAGCAGTACTTC
clone size: .; CDR3 length: 15; D gene: TRBD2; V gene: TRBV5-1; J gene: TRBJ2-1; CDR3 protein: CASTGGAGLLLEQFF; CDR3 DNA: TGCGCCAGCACAGGTGGGGCGGGACTACTACTAGAGCAGTTCTTC
clone size: .; CDR3 length: 16; D gene: TRBD2; V gene: TRBV15; J gene: TRBJ2-3; CDR3 protein: CATSRDPGTSKDTQYF; CDR3 DNA: TGTGCCACCAGCAGAGACCCCGGGACTAGCAAGGATACGCAGTATTTT
clone size: few; CDR3 length: 13; D gene: .; V gene: TRBV5-6; J gene: TRBJ2-5; CDR3 protein: CASSSISQETQYF; CDR3 DNA: TGTGCCAGCAGCTCTATTAGCCAAGAGACCCAGTACTTC
clone size: .; CDR3 length: 15; D gene: TRBD2; V gene: TRBV10-3; J gene: TRBJ2-3; CDR3 protein: CATLRTSGGSDTQYF; CDR3 DNA: TGTGCCACCCTCCGGACTAGCGGGGGGTCAGATACGCAGTATTTT
clone size: .; CDR3 length: 15; D gene: TRBD1; V gene: TRBV5-6; J gene: TRBJ1-1; CDR3 protein: CASSLGGTGGAEAFF; CDR3 DNA: TGTGCCAGCAGCTTGGGGGGGACAGGGGGTGCTGAAGCTTTCTTT
clone size: .; CDR3 length: 14; D gene: .; V gene: TRBV18; J gene: TRBJ1-1; CDR3 protein: CASSQGSGNTEAFF; CDR3 DNA: TGTGCCAGCTCACAAGGATCAGGGAACACTGAAGCTTTCTTT
clone size: .; CDR3 length: 17; D gene: .; V gene: TRBV1; J gene: TRBJ2-1; CDR3 protein: CTSPPTTSGLYYNEQFF; CDR3 DNA: TGCACCAGCCCCCCCACCACTAGCGGCCTGTACTACAATGAGCAGTTCTTC
clone size: .; CDR3 length: 16; D gene: TRBD2; V gene: TRBV5-1; J gene: TRBJ2-2; CDR3 protein: CASSSQSGKNTGELFF; CDR3 DNA: TGCGCCAGCAGCTCCCAAAGCGGGAAAAACACCGGGGAGCTGTTTTTT
clone size: .; CDR3 length: 17; D gene: .; V gene: TRBV9; J gene: TRBJ2-1; CDR3 protein: CASSVLPTQGGYNEQFF; CDR3 DNA: TGTGCCAGCAGCGTTCTTCCGACCCAGGGAGGATACAATGAGCAGTTCTTC
clone size: .; CDR3 length: 15; D gene: TRBD1; V gene: TRBV19; J gene: TRBJ2-7; CDR3 protein: CASSPSAGGTYEQYF; CDR3 DNA: TGTGCCAGTAGTCCCTCGGCAGGGGGCACCTACGAGCAGTACTTC
clone size: .; CDR3 length: 17; D gene: TRBD2; V gene: TRBV5-1; J gene: TRBJ2-7; CDR3 protein: CASSLRGLAGGLYEQYF; CDR3 DNA: TGCGCCAGCAGCTTGAGGGGACTAGCGGGGGGACTCTACGAGCAGTACTTC
clone size: .; CDR3 length: 13; D gene: TRBD1; V gene: TRBV10-1; J gene: TRBJ2-7; CDR3 protein: CASSESQGGEQYF; CDR3 DNA: TGCGCCAGCAGTGAGTCACAGGGGGGTGAGCAGTACTTC
clone size: .; CDR3 length: 15; D gene: TRBD1; V gene: TRBV19; J gene: TRBJ1-6; CDR3 protein: CASSIADRLKPPLHF; CDR3 DNA: TGTGCCAGTAGTATAGCGGACAGGTTGAAGCCACCCCTCCACTTT
clone size: .; CDR3 length: 12; D gene: .; V gene: TRBV5-1; J gene: TRBJ2-5; CDR3 protein: CASSLAAKTQYF; CDR3 DNA: TGCGCCAGCAGCTTGGCTGCGAAGACCCAGTACTTC
clone size: .; CDR3 length: 16; D gene: TRBD2; V gene: TRBV2; J gene: TRBJ2-1; CDR3 protein: CASSGVAGISYNEQFF; CDR3 DNA: TGTGCCAGCTCGGGGGTAGCGGGGATCTCCTACAATGAGCAGTTCTTC
clone size: few; CDR3 length: 14; D gene: .; V gene: TRBV6-6; J gene: TRBJ2-3; CDR3 protein: CASNRGSRTDTQYF; CDR3 DNA: TGTGCCAGCAATCGAGGGAGCAGGACAGATACGCAGTATTTT
clone size: once; CDR3 length: 14; D gene: .; V gene: TRBV18; J gene: TRBJ1-1; CDR3 protein: CASSPWQANTEAFF; CDR3 DNA: TGTGCCAGCTCACCTTGGCAGGCGAACACTGAAGCTTTCTTT
clone size: .; CDR3 length: 17; D gene: TRBD2; V gene: TRBV5-1; J gene: TRBJ2-3; CDR3 protein: CASSRQTSDISTDTQYF; CDR3 DNA: TGCGCCAGCAGCCGGCAGACTAGCGACATTAGCACAGATACGCAGTATTTT
clone size: once; CDR3 length: 14; D gene: .; V gene: TRBV7-3; J gene: TRBJ1-1; CDR3 protein: CASSPAGPGTEAFF; CDR3 DNA: TGTGCCAGCAGCCCTGCTGGCCCCGGGACTGAAGCTTTCTTT
clone size: .; CDR3 length: 14; D gene: .; V gene: TRBV5-1; J gene: TRBJ1-1; CDR3 protein: CASSPRGGNTEAFF; CDR3 DNA: TGCGCCAGCAGCCCCCGGGGAGGGAACACTGAAGCTTTCTTT
clone size: .; CDR3 length: 16; D gene: TRBD1; V gene: TRBV25-1; J gene: TRBJ2-7; CDR3 protein: CASSFTSGQGSYEQYF; CDR3 DNA: TGTGCCAGCAGTTTTACCTCGGGACAGGGCTCCTACGAGCAGTACTTC
clone size: .; CDR3 length: 15; D gene: TRBD2; V gene: TRBV6-5; J gene: TRBJ2-7; CDR3 protein: CASSYKGGSSYEQYF; CDR3 DNA: TGTGCCAGCAGTTACAAAGGCGGGAGCTCCTACGAGCAGTACTTC
clone size: .; CDR3 length: 16; D gene: .; V gene: TRBV25-1; J gene: TRBJ1-1; CDR3 protein: CASSETTGGGNTEAFF; CDR3 DNA: TGTGCCAGCAGTGAAACGACAGGAGGAGGGAACACTGAAGCTTTCTTT
clone size: .; CDR3 length: 15; D gene: .; V gene: TRBV7-9; J gene: TRBJ2-1; CDR3 protein: CASSPDPSSYNEQFF; CDR3 DNA: TGTGCCAGCAGCCCAGATCCTAGCTCCTACAATGAGCAGTTCTTC
clone size: few; CDR3 length: 15; D gene: TRBD1; V gene: TRBV5-5; J gene: TRBJ2-7; CDR3 protein: CASSLAGTGMSEQYF; CDR3 DNA: TGTGCCAGCAGCTTGGCCGGGACAGGTATGAGCGAGCAGTACTTC
clone size: .; CDR3 length: 14; D gene: .; V gene: TRBV6-1; J gene: TRBJ1-3; CDR3 protein: CASSEYGIGDTIYF; CDR3 DNA: TGTGCCAGCAGTGAATACGGAATAGGGGACACCATATATTTT
clone size: .; CDR3 length: 14; D gene: TRBD1; V gene: TRBV7-9; J gene: TRBJ2-7; CDR3 protein: CASSEGQGPYEQYF; CDR3 DNA: TGTGCCAGCAGCGAGGGACAGGGACCGTACGAGCAGTACTTC
clone size: .; CDR3 length: 14; D gene: TRBD1; V gene: TRBV12-5; J gene: TRBJ2-7; CDR3 protein: CASGPGQGNHEQYF; CDR3 DNA: TGTGCTAGTGGACCCGGACAGGGTAACCACGAGCAGTACTTC
clone size: .; CDR3 length: 15; D gene: TRBD2; V gene: TRBV19; J gene: TRBJ2-7; CDR3 protein: CASSIRGGRSYEQYF; CDR3 DNA: TGTGCCAGTAGTATCCGGGGGGGCCGGTCCTACGAGCAGTACTTC
clone size: .; CDR3 length: 15; D gene: .; V gene: TRBV4-3; J gene: TRBJ1-4; CDR3 protein: CASSQNRGSNEKLFF; CDR3 DNA: TGCGCCAGCAGCCAAAACAGAGGGTCTAATGAAAAACTGTTTTTT
clone size: .; CDR3 length: 13; D gene: .; V gene: TRBV7-8; J gene: TRBJ2-7; CDR3 protein: CASRGHVGYEQYF; CDR3 DNA: TGTGCCAGCAGGGGGCATGTGGGATACGAGCAGTACTTC
clone size: .; CDR3 length: 14; D gene: .; V gene: TRBV30; J gene: TRBJ1-2; CDR3 protein: CAWSVQGNGYGYTF; CDR3 DNA: TGTGCCTGGAGTGTACAGGGTAACGGCTATGGCTACACCTTC
clone size: .; CDR3 length: 14; D gene: TRBD1; V gene: TRBV29-1; J gene: TRBJ1-6; CDR3 protein: CSVLTGTDNSPLHF; CDR3 DNA: TGCAGCGTGTTAACCGGGACAGATAATTCACCCCTCCACTTT
clone size: .; CDR3 length: 14; D gene: TRBD1; V gene: TRBV27; J gene: TRBJ1-4; CDR3 protein: CASSLLDRGEKLFF; CDR3 DNA: TGTGCCAGCAGTTTACTCGACAGGGGTGAAAAACTGTTTTTT
clone size: once; CDR3 length: 14; D gene: .; V gene: TRBV9; J gene: TRBJ2-3; CDR3 protein: CASSVVVGTDTQYF; CDR3 DNA: TGTGCCAGCAGCGTAGTAGTGGGCACAGATACGCAGTATTTT
clone size: once; CDR3 length: 17; D gene: TRBD1; V gene: TRBV5-8; J gene: TRBJ2-1; CDR3 protein: CASSALGQGGLAVGQFF; CDR3 DNA: TGTGCCAGCAGCGCTCTCGGACAGGGTGGCCTCGCAGTTGGGCAGTTCTTC
clone size: .; CDR3 length: 17; D gene: TRBD2; V gene: TRBV5-4; J gene: TRBJ2-1; CDR3 protein: CASSFFQREGLYNEQFF; CDR3 DNA: TGTGCCAGCAGCTTCTTCCAGCGGGAGGGCTTGTACAATGAGCAGTTCTTC
clone size: .; CDR3 length: 11; D gene: .; V gene: TRBV28; J gene: TRBJ1-2; CDR3 protein: CASSFRSGYTF; CDR3 DNA: TGTGCCAGCAGTTTCAGGTCTGGCTACACCTTC
clone size: .; CDR3 length: 14; D gene: TRBD2; V gene: TRBV19; J gene: TRBJ2-3; CDR3 protein: CASTSGAGADTQYF; CDR3 DNA: TGTGCCAGTACTTCTGGAGCGGGAGCAGATACGCAGTATTTT
clone size: .; CDR3 length: 13; D gene: .; V gene: TRBV7-7; J gene: TRBJ2-7; CDR3 protein: CASSLGRDYEQYF; CDR3 DNA: TGTGCTAGCAGCTTAGGACGGGACTACGAGCAGTACTTC
clone size: .; CDR3 length: 16; D gene: TRBD1; V gene: TRBV7-9; J gene: TRBJ1-5; CDR3 protein: CSSSSTGTGGGQPQHF; CDR3 DNA: TGTTCCAGCAGCTCAACCGGGACAGGGGGCGGGCAGCCCCAGCATTTT
clone size: once; CDR3 length: 12; D gene: .; V gene: TRBV6-1; J gene: TRBJ1-1; CDR3 protein: CASSEGGAGAFF; CDR3 DNA: TGTGCCAGCAGTGAGGGGGGGGCGGGAGCTTTCTTT
clone size: .; CDR3 length: 15; D gene: .; V gene: TRBV27; J gene: TRBJ2-1; CDR3 protein: CASSFLDSNHNEQFF; CDR3 DNA: TGTGCCAGCAGTTTCCTCGACTCGAATCACAATGAGCAGTTCTTC
clone size: few; CDR3 length: 16; D gene: TRBD1; V gene: TRBV23-1; J gene: TRBJ2-7; CDR3 protein: CASRQEHRDRAYEQYF; CDR3 DNA: TGCGCCAGCAGGCAAGAGCACCGGGACAGGGCGTACGAGCAGTACTTC
clone size: few; CDR3 length: 15; D gene: .; V gene: TRBV7-6; J gene: TRBJ1-6; CDR3 protein: CASSRGEWANSPLHF; CDR3 DNA: TGTGCCAGCAGCCGCGGGGAGTGGGCCAATTCACCCCTCCACTTT
clone size: .; CDR3 length: 15; D gene: TRBD2; V gene: TRBV9; J gene: TRBJ2-3; CDR3 protein: CASSVAGGGSDTQYF; CDR3 DNA: TGTGCCAGCAGCGTAGCCGGCGGGGGTTCGGATACGCAGTATTTT
clone size: .; CDR3 length: 14; D gene: .; V gene: TRBV9; J gene: TRBJ1-1; CDR3 protein: CASSVGTENTEAFF; CDR3 DNA: TGTGCCAGCAGCGTAGGTACTGAGAACACTGAAGCTTTCTTT
clone size: .; CDR3 length: 19; D gene: TRBD1; V gene: TRBV7-2; J gene: TRBJ1-3; CDR3 protein: CASSFRTGQGVLSGNTIYF; CDR3 DNA: TGTGCCAGCAGCTTTCGAACAGGACAGGGGGTCCTTTCTGGAAACACCATATATTTT